The T cell receptor beta chain under discussion was sequenced for a study of blood T cell repertoires in COVID-19. Background on the study: Sources were T cells, B-cell-depleted T cells, or PBMCs; the material itself was cDNA or gDNA.

As processed by the authors: Estimation of nucleated cell counts was performed using reference gene primer amplification. Here immunoSEQ multiplex PCR was the method, and the copy in TCRdb shows in-frame clones only, minus some. Clonal size and the V and J genes are those of that table, whereas D and trimming came from the DNA. The repertoire includes over 200,000 clones, more than 70% of them detected once, and 4.5% to 6.5% sits in the top ten. Trimming cost V 0 bases and J 0 bases, with 3 bases left between them. Germline V gene sequence: CDR1 SGDLS, CDR2 YYNGEE. This CDR3 spans 14 amino acids. The genes are TRBV9 and TRBJ2-2; D remains unclear. The receptor was isolated from a man older than 75 with acute or convalescent COVID-19. The sample consisted of peripheral blood. This CDR3 reads CASSVVANTGELFF. CDR3 coding DNA: TGTGCCAGCAGCGTAGTCGCGAACACCGGGGAGCTGTTTTTT.